This record covers a single T cell receptor (beta chain). This clone came up a few times. Its antigen specificity is not known. Since the receptor is from a mouse, mouse gene names and germline sequences apply. The read comes to an end 1 residue before the CDR3 does, leaving the germline J gene to fill in the end. V is reduced by 0 bases and J by 0 bases, leaving a spacing of 7 bases between them. The CDR3, cysteine through phenylalanine, is 15 amino acids long. Only the CDR3 bases that were read are kept: 42 of them, in frame from base 1. The germline V gene (reference sequence) sets CDR1 to KGHPV and CDR2 to FQNQEV. The data were obtained in a study of tissue T cells after allogeneic stem cell transplantation (dated by TCRdb to between 2021 and 2023). For the study in its entirety: The study profiled TCR beta repertoires across many tissues from research autopsies of patients with and without GVHD, plus mouse models of GVHD. On the human side, the study was prospective and observational, with no blinding or randomization. Findings and caveats that apply to the study as a whole: A small and clinically heterogeneous patient cohort was studied, and sampling depth was acknowledged as a limitation. In both patients and mice, T cells from blood and spleen covered only a limited part of the TCR repertoire found in tissues. Only a few T cell clones appeared in more than one patient, yet motif-based clustering showed tissue-specific repertoire signatures that were shared between patients. Within patients, how anatomically similar tissues were was a major factor shaping TCR repertoire composition, regardless of disease or transplant status. Which tissue TCRs were alloreactive or antigen-specific was not determined in the study, and some of the clones might have been host cells that persisted.

The protocol used for the library was the immunoSEQ multiplex PCR assay. TCRbeta CDR3 sequencing was done by Adaptive Biotechnologies at survey depth, reporting CDR3 sequences, V/J genes, productive frequency and template counts. Amplification of TCR beta CDR3 regions started from genomic DNA instead of RNA. For the original study's pipeline: Jensen-Shannon divergence served to quantify pairwise repertoire overlap between tissues, with 0 meaning identical and 1 meaning complete divergence. Tissues were grouped by single-linkage agglomerative hierarchical clustering of pairwise JSD values, and the clustering results were shown as dendrograms. GLIPH2 was applied to all patient samples using simulation_depth 1000, kmer_min_depth 3, and cdr3_length_cutoff 8, and only groups with more than two unique CDR3s were retained. A standardized tissue-overlap score was calculated by extrapolating Jaccard GLIPH-group overlap across patients to a standard repertoire size of 1000 clones. Associations of diversity with clinical or experimental variables used linear mixed-effect models with tissue fixed effects and individual random effects. The immuneACCESS repertoire file appears here via TCRdb, limited to in-frame rearrangements. These files lack a portion of the clones; in checked studies, under half of the deficit traces to unresolved V genes, and the cause of the others is not known. V, J and clone size were drawn from that table, and D and trimming were deduced from the DNA. In all, the sample holds about 1,700 clones, and roughly 50% of those were seen once. 21% of the sample rests with the top ten.

The time point label for this specimen denotes: mouse harvest day 14 after allogeneic transplant. Mouse grafts consisting of 10^7 T-cell-depleted bone marrow cells combined with 10^6 splenic CD5+ T cells were administered by tail vein injection. GVHD in mice was modeled with a major MHC-mismatch B6 (H2b) into BALB/c (H2d) model, and tissues were profiled at day 7 or 14. Mouse tissues and retro-orbital blood were harvested on day 7 or 14 post-transplant using separate sterile tools per animal; livers were flushed beforehand. Before genomic DNA isolation with the DNeasy Blood & Tissue Kit, mouse tissues were minced with razor blades in buffered saline.

The chain uses TRBV26 and TRBJ2-3; the D gene is possibly TRBD2, with 6 bases matching. The specimen was gut tissue. This TCR came from a female BALB/c mouse given C57BL/6 T cells with graft-versus-host disease after an allogeneic hematopoietic cell transplant. The sequenced CDR3 bases are TGTGCCAGCAGTCTGTCTGGGACTAGTGCAGAAACGCTGTAT. This is translated as CASSLSGTSAETLY. The entire CDR3 is CASSLSGTSAETLYF. Supplemented by the reference TRBV26 and TRBJ2-3 proteins around the CDR3, the complete variable domain is NSKVIQTPRYLVKGQGQKAKMRCIPEKGHPVVFWYQQNKNNEFKFLINFQNQEVLQQIDMTEKRFSAECPSNSPCSLEIQSSEAGDSALYLCASSLSGTSAETLYFGSGTRLTVL.